The TCR beta chain under discussion was sequenced for a study of CD8 T cells in Susac syndrome. Random hexamers were used to reverse transcribe an amount of roughly 0.45 to 1 ug RNA. TCRdb passed the immunoSEQ multiplex PCR reads through MiXCR, listing each CDR3 protein once. Of roughly 200,000 distinct CDR3 sequences detected, 85% to 95% appear once; the ten largest clones hold approximately 0.098%. J lost 7 bases, V lost 0 bases, and 5 bases had no gene match. The CDR3 extends over 15 amino acids. Germline V CDR1 and CDR2: DFQATT, SNEGSKA (reference sequence). Sequences were obtained from CD4+ T cells from PBMCs. The gene calls are TRBV20-1 and TRBJ2-1; 11 bases match TRBD2. This receptor was taken from a human donor in good health. CDR3 loop: CSARDLLAGGNEQFF. For the CDR3, the DNA is TGCAGTGCTAGAGATCTTCTAGCGGGAGGAAATGAGCAGTTCTTC.